This T cell receptor (beta chain) was profiled in a study of blood T cells in healthy people across ages. Study-level information: Template switching picked up about one barcoded beta molecule for each two T cells. Regarding the study as a whole: Comparison with aged donors showed that long-lived donors had more naive CD4+ cells and higher diversity.

With respect to this clonotype: What it binds is unknown.

Through a sample-barcoded 5' primer and a J-beta primer mix, a second PCR was run for about 6 to 11 cycles. All cDNA molecules were each tagged by a template-switch adaptor with 12 random nucleotides. TCRdb re-derived calls from the 5' RACE reads in MiXCR, one entry per CDR3 protein. The sample has more than 800,000 distinct CDR3 sequences; around 30% are singletons. The CDR3 is made up of 13 amino acids. V gave up 6 bases and J gave up 6 bases, with 12 bases separating them. This receptor was taken from a woman of 80 years or more in good health. Input material: blood. The chain combines TRBV12-3 or TRBV12-4 with TRBJ2-1, with D perhaps TRBD1 (5 bases). The CDR3 loop is CASRRGHLNEQFF. The CDR3 DNA reads as TGTGCCAGCAGACGTGGACACCTCAATGAGCAGTTCTTC.